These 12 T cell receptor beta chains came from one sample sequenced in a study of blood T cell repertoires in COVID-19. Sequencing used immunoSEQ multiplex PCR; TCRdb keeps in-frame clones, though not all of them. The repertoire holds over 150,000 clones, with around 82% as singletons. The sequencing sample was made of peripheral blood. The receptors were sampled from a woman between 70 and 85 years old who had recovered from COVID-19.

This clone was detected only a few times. The DNA of the CDR3 is TGTGCCACCGGCGCAGGGCCGAACACCGGGGAGCTGTTTTTT. It codes for CATGAGPNTGELFF. The V call is TRBV19, the J call TRBJ2-2; a weak D match, TRBD1 (5 bases). The length of the CDR3 is 14 residues. The germline gives CDR1 LNHDA, CDR2 SQIVND (reference sequence). Trimming removed 10 bases from V and 0 bases from J, with 12 bases in between.

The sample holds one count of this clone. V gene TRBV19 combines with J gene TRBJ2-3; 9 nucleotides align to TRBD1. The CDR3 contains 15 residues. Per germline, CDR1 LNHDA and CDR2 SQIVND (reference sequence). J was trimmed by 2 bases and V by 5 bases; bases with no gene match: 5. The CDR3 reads CASSPGDRDTDTQYF. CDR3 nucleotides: TGTGCCAGTAGTCCCGGGGACAGGGACACAGATACGCAGTATTTT.

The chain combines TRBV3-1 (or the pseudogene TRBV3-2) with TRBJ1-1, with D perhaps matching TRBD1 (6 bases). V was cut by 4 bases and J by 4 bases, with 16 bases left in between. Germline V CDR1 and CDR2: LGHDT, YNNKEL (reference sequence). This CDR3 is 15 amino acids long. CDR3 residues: CASSPAGARGTEAFF. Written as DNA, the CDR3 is TGTGCCAGCAGCCCTGCGGGGGCGCGCGGCACTGAAGCTTTCTTT.

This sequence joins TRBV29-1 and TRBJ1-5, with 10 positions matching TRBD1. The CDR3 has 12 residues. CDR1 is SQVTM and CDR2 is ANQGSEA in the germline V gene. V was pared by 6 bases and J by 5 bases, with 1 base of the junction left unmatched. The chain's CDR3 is CSVGTGDQPQHF. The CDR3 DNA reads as TGCAGCGTCGGGACAGGGGATCAGCCCCAGCATTTT.

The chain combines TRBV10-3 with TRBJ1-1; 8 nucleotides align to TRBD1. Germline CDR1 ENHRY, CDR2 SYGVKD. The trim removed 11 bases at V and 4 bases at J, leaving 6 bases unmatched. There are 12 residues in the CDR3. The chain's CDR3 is CACATGVTEAFF. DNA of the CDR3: TGTGCCTGCGCGACAGGGGTCACTGAAGCTTTCTTT.

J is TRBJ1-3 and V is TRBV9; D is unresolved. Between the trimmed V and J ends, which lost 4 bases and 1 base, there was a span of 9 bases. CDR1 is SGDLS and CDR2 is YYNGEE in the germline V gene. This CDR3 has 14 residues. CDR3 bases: TGTGCCAGCAGCCCCCCGGGGTCTGGAAACACCATATATTTT. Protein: CASSPPGSGNTIYF.

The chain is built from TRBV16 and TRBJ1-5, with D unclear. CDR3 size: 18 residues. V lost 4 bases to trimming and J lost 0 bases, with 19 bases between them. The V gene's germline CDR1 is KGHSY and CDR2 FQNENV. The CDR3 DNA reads TGTGCCAGCAGCCCTACCCTTGGACGGGAGATTAGCAATCAGCCCCAGCATTTT. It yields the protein CASSPTLGREISNQPQHF.

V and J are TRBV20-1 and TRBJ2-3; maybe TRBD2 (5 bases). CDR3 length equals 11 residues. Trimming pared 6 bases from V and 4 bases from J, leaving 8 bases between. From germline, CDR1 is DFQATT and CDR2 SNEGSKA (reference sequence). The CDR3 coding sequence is TGCAGTGCGGCGGGCCCAGATACGCAGTATTTT. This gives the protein CSAAGPDTQYF.

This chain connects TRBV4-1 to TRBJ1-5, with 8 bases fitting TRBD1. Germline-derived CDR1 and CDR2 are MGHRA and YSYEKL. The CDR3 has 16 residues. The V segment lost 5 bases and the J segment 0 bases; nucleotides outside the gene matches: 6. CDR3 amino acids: CASSTRTGRSNQPQHF. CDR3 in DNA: TGCGCCAGCAGCACCCGGACAGGGCGTAGCAATCAGCCCCAGCATTTT.

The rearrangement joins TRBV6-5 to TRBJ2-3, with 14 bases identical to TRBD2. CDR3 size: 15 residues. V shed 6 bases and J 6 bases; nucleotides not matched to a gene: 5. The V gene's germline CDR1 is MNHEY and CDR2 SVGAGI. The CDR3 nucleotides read TGTGCCAGCAGCCGGGGACTAGCGGGAGTTGATACGCAGTATTTT. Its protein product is CASSRGLAGVDTQYF.

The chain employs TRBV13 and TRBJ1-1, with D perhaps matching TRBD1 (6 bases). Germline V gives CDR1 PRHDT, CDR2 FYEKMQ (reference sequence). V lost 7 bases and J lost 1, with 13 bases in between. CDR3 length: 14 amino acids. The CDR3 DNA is TGTGCCAGCACATGGGGGGGGCCGAACACTGAAGCTTTCTTT. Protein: CASTWGGPNTEAFF.

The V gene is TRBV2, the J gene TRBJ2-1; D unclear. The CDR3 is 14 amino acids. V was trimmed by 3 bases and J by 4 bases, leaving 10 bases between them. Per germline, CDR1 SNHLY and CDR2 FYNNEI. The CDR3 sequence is CASSDPTSYNEQFF. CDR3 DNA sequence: TGTGCCAGCAGTGATCCTACCTCTTACAATGAGCAGTTCTTC.